This is a list of T cell receptor beta chains from one sample in a study of T-cell reconstitution after alpha-beta-depleted transplantation in children. From the PCR reads, TCRdb called clonotypes with MiXCR, one entry per CDR3 protein. The data contain several thousand distinct CDR3 sequences, roughly 10% of them seen just once; the ten biggest clones take up less than 80%. Specimen: PBMCs, mostly from graft donor cells, collected 360 days after TCRalphabeta/CD19-depleted stem cell transplant. Receptor source: a patient between 2 and 9 years old who had a stem cell transplant for inherited bone marrow failure, so the T cells may come from the graft donor. CDR3s include the opening cysteine and the closing phenylalanine or tryptophan. Part of the rows lack a size; the others show once, few, many or a class for expanded clones.

>TRBV7-9|many
CASSPGRTWGEKLFF
>TRBV10-2|few
CASSDSGDPNEKLFF
>TRBV20-1|many
CSARDQARETQYF
>TRBV20-1|medium-sized
CSARTYTGELFF
>TRBV7-9|many
CASSPLRGRRHRGAFF
>TRBV7-6|medium-sized
CASSLRLADHTGELFF
>TRBV3-1|many
CASSQVLAGLYEQYF
>TRBV12-3/TRBV12-4|many
CASSLSSGEGNEQFF
>TRBV6-4|many
CASSDLSGSEYEQYF
>TRBV12-3/TRBV12-4|many
CASSPPGGPGCTF
>TRBV6-5|NA
CASSYSRWGEDEQYF
>TRBV4-2|many
CASSQEFGQGLANTDTQYF
>TRBV12-3/TRBV12-4|NA
CASSLQGKETQYF
>TRBV27|many
CASSPRWDRSTDTQYF
>TRBV20-1|many
CSARDDVGTGETQYF